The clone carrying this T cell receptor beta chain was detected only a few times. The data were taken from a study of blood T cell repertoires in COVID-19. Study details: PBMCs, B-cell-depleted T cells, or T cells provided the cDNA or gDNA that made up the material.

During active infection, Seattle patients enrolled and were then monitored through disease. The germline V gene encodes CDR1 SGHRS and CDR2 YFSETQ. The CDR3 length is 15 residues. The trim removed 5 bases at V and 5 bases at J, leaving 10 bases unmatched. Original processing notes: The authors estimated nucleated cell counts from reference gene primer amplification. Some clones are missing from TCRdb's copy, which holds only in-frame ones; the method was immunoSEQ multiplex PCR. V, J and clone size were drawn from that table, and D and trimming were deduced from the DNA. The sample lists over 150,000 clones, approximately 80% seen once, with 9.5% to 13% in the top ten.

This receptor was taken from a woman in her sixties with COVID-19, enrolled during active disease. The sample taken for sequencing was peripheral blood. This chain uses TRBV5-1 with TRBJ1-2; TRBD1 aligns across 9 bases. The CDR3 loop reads CASSFDPGQGYGYTF. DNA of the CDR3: TGCGCCAGCAGTTTCGACCCGGGACAGGGTTATGGCTACACCTTC.